The T cell receptor beta chain under discussion was sequenced for a study of T cell responses to AZD1222 COVID-19 vaccine. Assay: immunoSEQ multiplex PCR; the TCRdb copy retains only in-frame clones and omits some. Here the sample spans about 140,000 clones, 92% being singletons. The CDR3 covers 15 residues. Germline trimming cut 0 bases from V and 2 bases from J; bases unmatched to any gene: 4. Germline CDR1 SGHTA, CDR2 FQGNSA. The V call is TRBV7-2, the J call TRBJ2-7; 7 nucleotides match TRBD1. This TCR derives from an adult who received the AZD1222 COVID-19 vaccine. The specimen was peripheral blood, collected 28 days after the second AZD1222 dose. The CDR3 region is CASSLAGTVAYEQYF. The DNA for the CDR3 is TGTGCCAGCAGCTTAGCGGGGACAGTCGCCTACGAGCAGTACTTC. Complete variable domain (other parts from reference TRBV7-2 and TRBJ2-7): GAGVSQSPSNKVTEKGKDVELRCDPISGHTALYWYRQSLGQGLEFLIYFQGNSAPDKSGLPSDRFSAERTGGSVSTLTIQRTQQEDSAVYLCASSLAGTVAYEQYFGPGTRLTVT.